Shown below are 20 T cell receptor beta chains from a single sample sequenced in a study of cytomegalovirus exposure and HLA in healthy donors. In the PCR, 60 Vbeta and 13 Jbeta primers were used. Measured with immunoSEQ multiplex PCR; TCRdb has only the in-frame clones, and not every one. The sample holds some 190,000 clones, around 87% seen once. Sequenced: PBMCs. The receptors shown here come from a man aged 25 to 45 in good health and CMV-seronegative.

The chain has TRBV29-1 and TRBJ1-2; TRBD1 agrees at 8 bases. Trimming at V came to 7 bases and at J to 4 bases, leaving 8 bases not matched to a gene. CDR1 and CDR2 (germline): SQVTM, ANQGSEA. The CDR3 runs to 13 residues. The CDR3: CSAPTGDLYGYTF. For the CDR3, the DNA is TGCAGCGCCCCGACAGGGGACCTCTATGGCTACACCTTC.

Here the CDR3 reads CAWMGGDNYGYTF. The CDR3 DNA reads TGTGCCTGGATGGGGGGAGATAACTATGGCTACACCTTC. The chain combines TRBV30 with TRBJ1-2, with TRBD1 as a possible D gene (5 bases). Germline assignment: CDR1 GTSNPN and CDR2 SVGIG (reference sequence). CDR3 size: 13 residues. V was clipped by 4 bases and J by 1 base, with 10 bases between them.

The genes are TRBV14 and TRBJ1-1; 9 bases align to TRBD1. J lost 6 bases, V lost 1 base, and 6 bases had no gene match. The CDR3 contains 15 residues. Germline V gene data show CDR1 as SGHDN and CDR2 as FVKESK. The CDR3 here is CASSQAGTGTSEAFF. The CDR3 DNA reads TGTGCCAGCAGCCAAGCCGGGACAGGGACTTCTGAAGCTTTCTTT.

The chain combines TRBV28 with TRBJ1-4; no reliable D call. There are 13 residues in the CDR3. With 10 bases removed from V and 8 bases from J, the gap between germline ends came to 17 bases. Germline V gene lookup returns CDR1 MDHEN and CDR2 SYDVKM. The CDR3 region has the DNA TGTGCCAAGCCACCTGAGGCCGGCGAAAAACTGTTTTTT. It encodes CAKPPEAGEKLFF. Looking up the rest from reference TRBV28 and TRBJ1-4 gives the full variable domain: DVKVTQSSRYLVKRTGEKVFLECVQDMDHENMFWYRQDPGLGLRLIYFSYDVKMKEKGDIPEGYSVSREKKERFSLILESASTNQTSMYLCAKPPEAGEKLFFGSGTQLSVL.

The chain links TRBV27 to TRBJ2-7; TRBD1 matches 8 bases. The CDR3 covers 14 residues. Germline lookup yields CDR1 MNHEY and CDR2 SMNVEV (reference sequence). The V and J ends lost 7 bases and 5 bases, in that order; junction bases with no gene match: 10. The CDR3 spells CASTQPGQVNEQYF. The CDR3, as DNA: TGTGCCAGCACCCAGCCGGGACAGGTAAACGAGCAGTACTTC.

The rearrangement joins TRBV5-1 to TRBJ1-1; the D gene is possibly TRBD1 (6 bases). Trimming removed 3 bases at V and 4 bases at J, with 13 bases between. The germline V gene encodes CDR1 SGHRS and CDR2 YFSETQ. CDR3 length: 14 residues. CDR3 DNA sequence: TGCGCCAGCAGCTGGGGGGGGGCCGCCACTGAAGCTTTCTTT. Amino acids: CASSWGGAATEAFF.

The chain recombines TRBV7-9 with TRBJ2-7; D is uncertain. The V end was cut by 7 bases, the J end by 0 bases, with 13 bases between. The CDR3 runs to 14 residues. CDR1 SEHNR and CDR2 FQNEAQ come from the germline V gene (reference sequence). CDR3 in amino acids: CASTPDSPSYEQYF. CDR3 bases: TGTGCCAGCACCCCCGACTCCCCCTCCTACGAGCAGTACTTC.

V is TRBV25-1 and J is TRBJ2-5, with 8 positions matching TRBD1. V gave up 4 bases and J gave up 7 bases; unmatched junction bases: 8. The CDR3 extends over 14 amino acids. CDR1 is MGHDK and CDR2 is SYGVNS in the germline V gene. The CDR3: CASSVTGEAGTQYF. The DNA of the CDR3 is TGTGCCAGCAGTGTGACAGGGGAGGCCGGGACCCAGTACTTC. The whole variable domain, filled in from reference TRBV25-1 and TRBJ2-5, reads EADIYQTPRYLVIGTGKKITLECSQTMGHDKMYWYQQDPGMELHLIHYSYGVNSTEKGDLSSESTVSRIRTEHFPLTLESARPSHTSQYLCASSVTGEAGTQYFGPGTRLLVL.

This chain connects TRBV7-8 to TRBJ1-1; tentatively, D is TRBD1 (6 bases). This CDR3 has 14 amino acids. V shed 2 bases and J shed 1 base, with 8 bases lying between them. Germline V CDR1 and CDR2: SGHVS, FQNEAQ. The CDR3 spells CASSLNRENTEAFF. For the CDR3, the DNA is TGTGCCAGCAGCTTAAACAGGGAGAACACTGAAGCTTTCTTT.

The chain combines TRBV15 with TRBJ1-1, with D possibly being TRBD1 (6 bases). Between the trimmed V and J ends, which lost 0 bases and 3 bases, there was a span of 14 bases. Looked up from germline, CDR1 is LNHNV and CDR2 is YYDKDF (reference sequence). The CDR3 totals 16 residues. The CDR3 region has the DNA TGTGCCACCAGCAGAGATCCCCTACAGGGTTACACTGAAGCTTTCTTT. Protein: CATSRDPLQGYTEAFF. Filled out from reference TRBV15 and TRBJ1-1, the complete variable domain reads DAMVIQNPRYQVTQFGKPVTLSCSQTLNHNVMYWYQQKSSQAPKLLFHYYDKDFNNEADTPDNFQSRRPNTSFCFLDIRSPGLGDTAMYLCATSRDPLQGYTEAFFGQGTRLTVV.

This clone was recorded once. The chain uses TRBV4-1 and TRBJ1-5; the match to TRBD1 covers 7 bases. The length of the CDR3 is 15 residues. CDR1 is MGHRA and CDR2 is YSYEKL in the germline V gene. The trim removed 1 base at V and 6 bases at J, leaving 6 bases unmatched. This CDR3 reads CASSQVLEGAQPQHF. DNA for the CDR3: TGCGCCAGCAGCCAAGTTTTAGAGGGGGCTCAGCCCCAGCATTTT.

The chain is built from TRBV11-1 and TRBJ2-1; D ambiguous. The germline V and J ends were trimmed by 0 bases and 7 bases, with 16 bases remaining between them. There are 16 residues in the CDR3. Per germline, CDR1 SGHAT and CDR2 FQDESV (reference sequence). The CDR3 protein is CASSLAWASLPNEQFF. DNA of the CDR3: TGTGCCAGCAGCTTAGCGTGGGCCTCACTGCCAAATGAGCAGTTCTTC.

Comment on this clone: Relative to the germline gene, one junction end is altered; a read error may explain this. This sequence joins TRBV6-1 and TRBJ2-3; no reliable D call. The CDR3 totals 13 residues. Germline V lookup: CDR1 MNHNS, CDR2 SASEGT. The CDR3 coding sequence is TGTGCCAGCAGTGCCCCGCTCACAGATACGCGGTATTTT. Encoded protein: CASSAPLTDTRYF.

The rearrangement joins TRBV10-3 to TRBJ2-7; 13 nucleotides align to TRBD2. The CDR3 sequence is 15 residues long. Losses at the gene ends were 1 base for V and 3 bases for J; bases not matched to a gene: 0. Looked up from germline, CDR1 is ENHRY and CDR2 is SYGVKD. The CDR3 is CAISEWTSGSYEQYF. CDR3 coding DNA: TGTGCCATCAGTGAGTGGACTAGCGGGAGCTACGAGCAGTACTTC.

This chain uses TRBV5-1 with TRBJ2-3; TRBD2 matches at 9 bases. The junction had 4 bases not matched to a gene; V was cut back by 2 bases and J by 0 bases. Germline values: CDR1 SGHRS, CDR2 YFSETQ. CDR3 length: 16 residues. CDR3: CASSFPLAGSTDTQYF. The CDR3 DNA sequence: TGCGCCAGCAGCTTCCCCCTAGCGGGAAGCACAGATACGCAGTATTTT.

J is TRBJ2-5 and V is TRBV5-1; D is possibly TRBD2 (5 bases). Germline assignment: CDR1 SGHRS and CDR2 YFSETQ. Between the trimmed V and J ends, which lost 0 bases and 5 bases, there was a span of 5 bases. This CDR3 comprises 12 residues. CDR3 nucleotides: TGCGCCAGCAGCTTGGGGGAGGAGACCCAGTACTTC. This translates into CASSLGEETQYF.

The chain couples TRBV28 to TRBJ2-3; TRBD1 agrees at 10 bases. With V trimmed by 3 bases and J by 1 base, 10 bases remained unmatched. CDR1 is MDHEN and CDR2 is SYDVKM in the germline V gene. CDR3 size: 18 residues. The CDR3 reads CASSLYETGTGGTDTQYF. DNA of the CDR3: TGTGCCAGCAGTTTGTACGAAACCGGGACAGGGGGCACAGATACGCAGTATTTT.

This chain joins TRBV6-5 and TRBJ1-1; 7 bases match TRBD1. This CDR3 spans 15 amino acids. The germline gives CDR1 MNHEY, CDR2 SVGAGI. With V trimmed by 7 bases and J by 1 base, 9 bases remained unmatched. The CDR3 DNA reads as TGTGCCAGCACCCCTCCCGGGACAGCGAACACTGAAGCTTTCTTT. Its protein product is CASTPPGTANTEAFF.

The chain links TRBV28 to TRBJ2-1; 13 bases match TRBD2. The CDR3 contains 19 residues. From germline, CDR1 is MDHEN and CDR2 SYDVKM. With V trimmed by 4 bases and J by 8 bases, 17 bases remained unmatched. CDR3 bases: TGTGCCAGCAGTTCCCCGGGACTAGCGGGGCAACCCGGGGGGGATGAGCAGTTCTTC. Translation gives CASSSPGLAGQPGGDEQFF.

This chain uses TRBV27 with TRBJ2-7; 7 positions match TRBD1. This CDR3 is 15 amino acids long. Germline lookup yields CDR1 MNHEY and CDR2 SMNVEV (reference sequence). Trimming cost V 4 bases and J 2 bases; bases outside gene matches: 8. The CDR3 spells CASSSMGTVPYEQYF. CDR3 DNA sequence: TGTGCCAGCAGTTCCATGGGGACAGTCCCCTACGAGCAGTACTTC.